The 25 T cell receptor beta chains below were found in one sample sequenced in a study of blood T cell repertoires in COVID-19. Profiling relied on immunoSEQ multiplex PCR, and the TCRdb table lists in-frame clones only, not all of them. The sample yields about 210,000 clones, approximately 90% seen once. The sequencing sample was made of peripheral blood. The receptors shown here come from a man aged 40-50 years with acute or convalescent COVID-19.

The CDR3 DNA follows: TGTGCCAGCAGCTTGATTCTGACTAGCGGGCTAGGGGATACGCAGTATTTT. Translated, it gives CASSLILTSGLGDTQYF. The gene calls are TRBV5-4 and TRBJ2-3; 10 bases match TRBD2. Germline-derived CDR1 and CDR2 are SGHNT and YYREEE (reference sequence). The length of the CDR3 is 17 residues. The ends lost 1 base at V and 6 bases at J; junction bases unmatched: 11.

V and J are TRBV3-1 (or the pseudogene TRBV3-2) and TRBJ1-2, with 7 bases identical to TRBD1. The CDR3 consists of 12 residues. V lost 4 bases, J lost 9 bases, and 5 bases stayed unmatched. From germline, CDR1 is LGHDT and CDR2 YNNKEL (reference sequence). The CDR3 DNA follows: TGTGCCAGCAGCCGCCAGGGACAGAGCTACACCTTC. This codes for CASSRQGQSYTF.

The rearrangement joins TRBV3-1 (or the pseudogene TRBV3-2) to TRBJ2-7, with 8 bases that match TRBD1. The ends lost 3 bases at V and 6 bases at J; junction bases unmatched: 1. Germline CDR1 LGHDT, CDR2 YNNKEL (reference sequence). There are 12 residues in the CDR3. The CDR3 is CASSQTGVEQYF. For the CDR3, the DNA is TGTGCCAGCAGCCAGACAGGGGTCGAGCAGTACTTC.

This chain links TRBV19 with TRBJ2-1, with 10 bases aligning to TRBD2. The CDR3 contains 16 residues. Trimming removed 6 bases from V and 7 bases from J; junction bases left unmatched: 12. Germline CDR1 is LNHDA and CDR2 is SQIVND (reference sequence). CDR3 coding DNA: TGTGCCAGTAGCCTTCCTAACGGACTAGCGGCTAATGAGCAGTTCTTC. Encoded protein: CASSLPNGLAANEQFF.

The gene calls are TRBV3-1 (or the pseudogene TRBV3-2) and TRBJ1-3, with 7 bases aligning to TRBD1. V gave up 4 bases and J gave up 4 bases; unmatched junction bases: 7. CDR1 is LGHDT and CDR2 is YNNKEL in the germline V gene (reference sequence). This CDR3 spans 15 amino acids. This chain's CDR3 is CASSPAGTVGNTIYF. The CDR3, as DNA: TGTGCCAGCAGCCCCGCTGGGACAGTGGGAAACACCATATATTTT.

CDR3 DNA: TGTGCCAGCAGCTTGGGTGGATCTAGCTACGAGCAGTACTTC. Amino acids: CASSLGGSSYEQYF. The chain has TRBV5-6 and TRBJ2-7; D remains unclear. Trimming stripped 0 bases from V and 3 bases from J, with 10 bases between. From germline, CDR1 is SGHDT and CDR2 YYEEEE. This CDR3 comprises 14 residues.

The chain has TRBV5-1 and TRBJ2-7; tentatively, D is TRBD1 (5 bases). V was trimmed by 5 bases and J by 4 bases, leaving 13 bases between them. The CDR3 loop spans 13 amino acids. In germline, CDR1 is SGHRS, CDR2 YFSETQ. The CDR3 reads CASREVRAYEQYF. As DNA, the CDR3 is TGCGCCAGCAGGGAAGTCAGGGCGTACGAGCAGTACTTC.

The chain links TRBV5-1 to TRBJ2-1; 10 bases map to TRBD2. Germline V gene data show CDR1 as SGHRS and CDR2 as YFSETQ. The CDR3 is 17 residues long. V shed 4 bases, J shed 1 base, and the junction held 8 bases outside the gene matches. The CDR3: CASSPTLAGGSYNEQFF. The CDR3 DNA reads as TGCGCCAGCAGCCCAACCTTAGCGGGGGGTTCCTACAATGAGCAGTTCTTC.

This clone was observed a single time. This chain connects TRBV15 to TRBJ2-4; the D gene is possibly TRBD1 (5 bases). The V gene's germline CDR1 is LNHNV and CDR2 YYDKDF (reference sequence). This CDR3 comprises 14 residues. Between the trimmed V and J ends, which lost 3 bases and 8 bases, there was a span of 14 bases. CDR3 protein: CATSSDQGRDIQYF. The CDR3 region has the DNA TGTGCCACCAGCAGTGACCAGGGTAGAGACATTCAGTACTTC. The entire variable domain, with the rest obtained from reference TRBV15 and TRBJ2-4, is as follows: DAMVIQNPRYQVTQFGKPVTLSCSQTLNHNVMYWYQQKSSQAPKLLFHYYDKDFNNEADTPDNFQSRRPNTSFCFLDIRSPGLGDTAMYLCATSSDQGRDIQYFGAGTRLSVL.

The chain has TRBV5-5 and TRBJ2-7; D call uncertain. The V gene's germline CDR1 is SGHKS and CDR2 YYEKEE (reference sequence). V shed 0 bases and J shed 2 bases, with 9 bases lying between them. This CDR3 region has 14 residues. The CDR3 spells CASSLAQVPYEQYF. The CDR3, as DNA: TGTGCCAGCAGCTTGGCTCAGGTCCCCTACGAGCAGTACTTC.

This clone was seen a single time. The chain links TRBV10-1 to TRBJ2-2; tentative D call: TRBD1 (5 bases). In germline, CDR1 is WNHNN, CDR2 SYGVQD (reference sequence). Trimming removed 7 bases from V and 2 bases from J, with 17 bases in between. The CDR3 is made up of 16 amino acids. CDR3 bases: TGCGCCAGCATACCCCCCGGACATCCCAACACCGGGGAGCTGTTTTTT. It translates to CASIPPGHPNTGELFF.

The gene calls are TRBV28 and TRBJ2-3, with 8 bases that match TRBD2. The CDR3 totals 17 residues. J was trimmed by 1 base and V by 4 bases; bases with no gene match: 10. Per germline, CDR1 MDHEN and CDR2 SYDVKM. As DNA, the CDR3 is TGTGCCAGCAGTTCCACGGGCGGGAGGTTCGGCACAGATACGCAGTATTTT. It specifies CASSSTGGRFGTDTQYF. Full variable domain (rest looked up from reference TRBV28 and TRBJ2-3): DVKVTQSSRYLVKRTGEKVFLECVQDMDHENMFWYRQDPGLGLRLIYFSYDVKMKEKGDIPEGYSVSREKKERFSLILESASTNQTSMYLCASSSTGGRFGTDTQYFGPGTRLTVL.

This clone was found once. This chain connects TRBV19 to TRBJ1-6; D is undetermined. This CDR3 spans 13 amino acids. The germline V and J ends were trimmed by 5 bases and 8 bases, with 10 bases remaining between them. Germline lookup yields CDR1 LNHDA and CDR2 SQIVND (reference sequence). The CDR3 DNA reads as TGTGCCAGTAGTGCCGTTGAGGATTCACCCCTCCACTTT. It translates to CASSAVEDSPLHF.

V and J are TRBV18 and TRBJ1-1; D uncertain. V dropped 5 bases and J dropped 6 bases, with 13 bases sitting between them. This CDR3 has 13 amino acids. Germline V gene sequence: CDR1 KGHSH, CDR2 LQKENI. For the CDR3, the DNA is TGTGCCAGCTCAAATGGGCCGAAGGCTGAAGCTTTCTTT. This sequence encodes CASSNGPKAEAFF.

This chain connects TRBV6-2 or TRBV6-3 to TRBJ2-7; a possible D gene is TRBD2 (6 bases). This CDR3 is built from 16 residues. Germline V CDR1 and CDR2: MNHEY, SVGEGT. Trimming removed 0 bases at V and 2 bases at J, with 14 bases between. The CDR3 reads CASSYSHGLPTYEQYF. In DNA form, the CDR3 reads TGTGCCAGCAGTTACTCCCACGGACTACCGACCTACGAGCAGTACTTC.

This chain uses TRBV5-5 with TRBJ1-1, with 8 bases aligning to TRBD1. In germline, CDR1 is SGHKS, CDR2 YYEKEE (reference sequence). After removal of 4 bases from V and 5 bases from J, the junction contained 10 bases not matched to a gene. The CDR3 has 15 amino acids. CDR3 sequence (DNA): TGTGCCAGCAGCCCCGCAGGGGGCGCGGGGACTGAAGCTTTCTTT. Translation gives CASSPAGGAGTEAFF.

The chain carries TRBV6-6 and TRBJ2-5; TRBD1 might be the D (5 bases). This CDR3 is 17 amino acids long. V gave up 5 bases and J gave up 0 bases, with 19 bases separating them. Germline loops: CDR1 MNHNY, CDR2 SVGAGI (reference sequence). The CDR3 region is CASSRKVDSVHQETQYF. In DNA form, the CDR3 reads TGTGCCAGCAGTCGGAAAGTCGACAGCGTTCACCAAGAGACCCAGTACTTC.

The chain is built from TRBV7-8 and TRBJ2-7; D unresolved. CDR3 length equals 14 residues. Germline CDR1 is SGHVS and CDR2 is FQNEAQ. Trimming took off 1 base at V and 2 bases at J, with 9 bases between the two ends. The CDR3 DNA follows: TGTGCCAGCAGCTTAGGAGGTATGGCCTACGAGCAGTACTTC. Encoded protein: CASSLGGMAYEQYF.

This clone was seen once. The CDR3 DNA reads as TGTGCCAGCAGTGAATCTGGCCGCGCCGGGTTCAATGAGCAGTTCTTC. Translated, it gives CASSESGRAGFNEQFF. The V call is TRBV6-1, the J call TRBJ2-1; D ambiguous. Deletions cut 2 bases from V and 6 bases from J, with 17 bases between. Germline CDR1 reads MNHNS; CDR2 reads SASEGT. There are 16 residues in the CDR3.

The chain employs TRBV24-1 and TRBJ2-1; 7 bases line up with TRBD1. The CDR3 is made up of 17 amino acids. With 2 bases clipped from V and 2 bases from J, the junction kept 8 bases outside the gene matches. Per germline, CDR1 KGHDR and CDR2 SFDVKD. The DNA for the CDR3 is TGTGCCACCAGTGATTCGAGAACAGGGGAAGCCTACAATGAGCAGTTCTTC. Its protein is CATSDSRTGEAYNEQFF.

The chain uses TRBV24-1 and TRBJ1-5; no firm D call. CDR1 is KGHDR and CDR2 is SFDVKD in the germline V gene. This CDR3 is built from 13 residues. V was shortened by 3 bases and J by 2 bases, with 4 bases between the two germline ends. In nucleotides, the CDR3 is TGTGCCACCAGTGATCGTGGCAATCAGCCCCAGCATTTT. Translated, it gives CATSDRGNQPQHF.

On this clone: Within the sample, other DNA sequences also encode this same CDR3. The chain uses TRBV3-1 (or the pseudogene TRBV3-2) and TRBJ1-1; tentative D call: TRBD1 (6 bases). CDR1 and CDR2 (germline): LGHDT, YNNKEL (reference sequence). The CDR3 covers 14 residues. Trimming took 1 base from V and 5 from J, leaving 11 bases between them. The CDR3: CASSQVTGGTEAFF. In DNA, the CDR3 is TGTGCCAGCAGCCAAGTGACAGGCGGGACTGAAGCTTTCTTT.

The V and J genes are TRBV5-6 and TRBJ2-3; 8 positions match TRBD2. Losses at the gene ends were 2 bases for V and 3 bases for J; bases not matched to a gene: 5. The germline CDR1 and CDR2 sequences are SGHDT and YYEEEE. This CDR3 has 15 residues. The CDR3 DNA follows: TGTGCCAGCAGCTTAAGCGGGAGTATAACAGATACGCAGTATTTT. Translated: CASSLSGSITDTQYF.

The rearrangement links TRBV10-2 to TRBJ2-1; 12 positions match TRBD2. The trim removed 9 bases at V and 10 bases at J, leaving 7 bases unmatched. Germline values: CDR1 WSHSY, CDR2 SAAADI. The CDR3 runs 13 residues. This chain's CDR3 is CASRTSGTGEQFF. The CDR3 coding sequence is TGCGCCAGTCGGACTAGCGGGACAGGGGAGCAGTTCTTC.

The chain links TRBV2 to TRBJ1-5; 7 bases agree with TRBD1. The V gene end was trimmed by 2 bases and the J gene end by 9 bases; junction bases not matched to a gene: 10. Per the germline V gene, CDR1 is SNHLY and CDR2 is FYNNEI. There are 15 residues in the CDR3. This chain's CDR3 is CASSEQGTEVSPQHF. The CDR3 DNA reads as TGTGCCAGCAGTGAACAAGGGACAGAGGTATCGCCCCAGCATTTT.